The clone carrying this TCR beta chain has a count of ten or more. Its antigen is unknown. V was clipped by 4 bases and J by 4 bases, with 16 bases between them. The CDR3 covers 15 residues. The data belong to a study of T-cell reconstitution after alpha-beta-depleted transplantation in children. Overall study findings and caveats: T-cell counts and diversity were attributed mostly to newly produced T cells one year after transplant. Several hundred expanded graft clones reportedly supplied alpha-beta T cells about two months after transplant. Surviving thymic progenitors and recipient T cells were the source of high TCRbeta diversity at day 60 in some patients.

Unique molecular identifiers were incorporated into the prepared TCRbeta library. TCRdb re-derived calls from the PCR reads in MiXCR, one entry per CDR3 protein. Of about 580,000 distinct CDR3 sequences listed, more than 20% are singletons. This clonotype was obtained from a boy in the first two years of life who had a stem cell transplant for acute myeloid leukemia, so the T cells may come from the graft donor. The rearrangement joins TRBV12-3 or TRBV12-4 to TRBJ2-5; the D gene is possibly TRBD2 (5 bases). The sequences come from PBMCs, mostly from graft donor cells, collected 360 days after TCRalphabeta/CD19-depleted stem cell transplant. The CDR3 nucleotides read TGTGCCAGCAGTTATTTTGGCGAGGGATTAGAGACCCAGTACTTC. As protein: CASSYFGEGLETQYF.